This T cell receptor (beta chain) was identified in a study of T-cell memory formation after mild COVID-19. Study results and limitations: Clones from the second wave (peaking day 37) had unconfirmed SARS-CoV-2 specificity.

5'RACE with constant-segment primers built TCRalpha and TCRbeta cDNA libraries with UMIs. Each CDR3 protein is one row after TCRdb ran MiXCR on the 5' RACE reads. The sample carries about 180,000 distinct CDR3 sequences, approximately 16% recorded once. Trimming cost V 2 bases and J 6 bases, with 14 bases left between them. The CDR3 extends over 15 amino acids. Germline assignment: CDR1 SGHVS and CDR2 FQNEAQ. Notes on this clonotype: Antigen unknown.

Sequencing input: PBMCs or a T cell subset sorted from them (not recorded which). The TCR sequence derives from an adult woman who had mild COVID-19 (a few samples of this study predate the infection). Cell type and time point are not known. V usage is TRBV7-8 and J usage is TRBJ1-5, with D tentatively TRBD1 (6 bases). CDR3 nucleotide sequence: TGTGCCAGCAGCTTATCACAGGGCATAGGTCAGCCCCAGCATTTT. It translates to CASSLSQGIGQPQHF.